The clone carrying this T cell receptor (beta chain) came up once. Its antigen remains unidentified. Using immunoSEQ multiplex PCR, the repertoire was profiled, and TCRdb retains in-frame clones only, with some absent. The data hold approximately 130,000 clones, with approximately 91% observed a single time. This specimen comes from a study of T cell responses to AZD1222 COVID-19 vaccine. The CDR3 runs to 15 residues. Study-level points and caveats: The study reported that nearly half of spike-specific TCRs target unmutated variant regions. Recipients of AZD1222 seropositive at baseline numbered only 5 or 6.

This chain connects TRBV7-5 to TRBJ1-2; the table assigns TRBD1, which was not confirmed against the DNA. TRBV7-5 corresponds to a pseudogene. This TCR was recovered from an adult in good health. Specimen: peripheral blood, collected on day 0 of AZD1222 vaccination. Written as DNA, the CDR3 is TGTGCCAGAAGCTTAGTTGAAGGGGCGGTTCATGGCTACACCTTC. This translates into CARSLVEGAVHGYTF.